The present TCR beta chain was sequenced within a study of post-analysis software for immune sequencing data (dated by TCRdb to between 2014 and 2016). Notes on the research overall: Recorded disease courses included relapsing-remitting, secondary progressive and progressive-relapsing multiple sclerosis, with some patients lacking subtype annotation. A subset of samples was prepared in parallel using single-end sample barcoding, then pooled and co-amplified after Illumina adapter ligation. The patient repertoires were compared against approximately eleven previously published healthy control repertoires obtained from donors aged roughly 6 to 28 years. Here is what the overall study found, with its caveats: Normalized Chao1 diversity was significantly lower in multiple sclerosis patients than controls, suggesting substantial peripheral T-cell clonal expansion. The multiple sclerosis patient group was slightly younger than the control group. When samples were clustered directly using the F measure, samples prepared in the same batch co-clustered strongly, which prompted a batch-effect correction. Roughly 5 TRBV segments, including TRBV5-6, TRBV5-1 and TRBV20-1, were significantly more frequent in patients than controls.

V is shortened by 6 bases, J by 5 bases, and the region joining them spans 20 bases. The CDR3 numbers 16 residues from cysteine through phenylalanine. The CDR3 DNA has 48 bases and is translated from base 1. Turning to this clonotype: Its antigen is not yet known. No quality values exist for individual bases; no much larger clone is one base distant.

Library preparation was by PCR. This sample was sequenced with an Illumina HiSeq 2500. To reduce PCR and sequencing biases, unique molecular identifiers were incorporated into the TCR beta cDNA libraries. Some 500,000 cDNA molecules were obtained per 1 to 10 million input T cells, so each molecule approximated one T cell. The patient libraries were prepared and sequenced with the same protocol used for the earlier healthy control dataset. Within a given batch, samples were prepared together, multiplexed and sequenced on the same HiSeq lane. Turning to the authors' computational methods: MIGEC was used to process the raw barcoded reads, and molecular identifier groups with only a single read were discarded before consensus assembly and CDR3 extraction. VDJtools was used for post-analysis of the clonotype tables, and diversity was normalized by down-sampling every dataset to the size of the smallest sample. In repertoire overlap clustering, CDR3 amino acid sequences, but not nucleotide sequences, were matched to correct batch-related cross-sample contamination. TCRdb ran its own pipeline on the public reads, namely fastp trimming at Q25 and MiXCR clone calling, and kept in-frame beta chains. CDR3 protein duplicates are merged, each entry listing the most common genes and DNA. Clone size and V and J calls follow TCRdb, not the original study. The table for this sample lists around 770,000 distinct CDR3 sequences; under 60% of them were counted only once. The ten top clones hold roughly 4.4% of the sample.

TCR beta repertoires were profiled from peripheral blood of 13 young patients with multiple sclerosis to demonstrate the VDJtools post-analysis software. The multiple sclerosis patients were children and adolescents ranging in age from roughly 6 to 15 years. The sequence came from a girl between 5 and 17 years old with multiple sclerosis. Recombination linked TRBV12-3 or TRBV12-4 to TRBJ2-1; a tentative D match to TRBD1 spans 5 bases. Source material: blood. The CDR3 reads CASSPPQVFSNNEQFF. The DNA sequence is given as TGTGCCAGCAGCCCCCCACAGGTTTTTAGCAACAATGAGCAGTTCTTC.